The TCR beta chain described here comes from a study of metastatic and nonmetastatic thyroid tumors (dated by TCRdb to 2019 to 2021). Background on the whole study: The researchers compared repertoires between peripheral blood samples and tumor or nodule tissue samples from patients with malignant or benign thyroid disease. Here is what the overall study found, with its caveats: In both blood and tumor samples, malignant tumors were reported to have significantly higher TCR beta diversity than benign nodules.

From the cysteine through the phenylalanine, the CDR3 covers 11 amino acids. Kept here is only the CDR3 DNA, which spans 33 bases and is read in frame from base 1. Reading the germline V gene (reference sequence) gives CDR1 GTSNPN and CDR2 SVGIG. The V end loses 7 bases and the J end loses 6 bases, and a stretch of 9 bases separates them. Before undergoing thyroid surgery, none of the patients had been given any kind of treatment. Using T-cell receptor beta sequencing, the researchers looked back retrospectively at clinical samples from patients, gathered between the early 2010s and the late 2010s. Many counts were recorded for this clone. Its binding antigen is unknown. No much larger clone is present one base from it, and per-base qualities are unavailable. The library was made by PCR. The sample was run on an Illumina HiSeq 4000. High-throughput sequencing was used to profile the TCR beta-chain CDR3 region of every patient. From the authors' description of their analysis: Drawing on CDR3 differences between clinicopathological groups, the researchers built a classifier meant to tell apart patients with distant-metastatic papillary thyroid cancer. Repertoire diversity was assessed with the Shannon index, and tumor-blood repertoire similarity with the Morisita-Horn index. Through fastp at Q25 and MiXCR, TCRdb rebuilt clones from the public reads, retaining in-frame beta chains. These V and J calls originate from TCRdb's pipeline instead of the authors' own analysis. This sample holds some 37,000 clones; 20% to 25% were observed only once. The ten biggest clones cover roughly 16% of the sample.

This sequence uses TRBV30 and TRBJ2-2, with an unclear D gene assignment. The sequence was obtained from a female donor with papillary thyroid cancer or a benign thyroid nodule (not recorded which). Some clones in this sample may be carry-over from other donors' samples. The specimen was blood. The CDR3 protein sequence reads: CASHSPGELFF. The nucleotides are TGTGCCTCCCACTCACCCGGGGAGCTGTTTTTT. When the CDR3 is completed using the reference TRBV30 and TRBJ2-2 genes on either side, the full variable domain is SQTIHQWPATLVQPVGSPLSLECTVEGTSNPNLYWYRQAAGRGLQLLFYSVGIGQISSEVPQNLSASRPQDRQFILSSKKLLLSDSGFYLCASHSPGELFFGEGSRLTVL.